The 25 T cell receptor beta chains below were found in one sample sequenced in a study of vaccination effects on CD4 cells after COVID-19. Repertoires were generated with immunoSEQ multiplex PCR, while TCRdb's copy carries only in-frame clones and drops some. The sample has tens of thousands of clones, 74% seen once. The antigens for these receptors are not known. After roughly 11 days in culture, the CD4+ T cells were isolated. Of the BNT162b2 and mRNA-1273 vaccines, participants received two doses of one or the other. Sample: CD4+ T cells from PBMCs cultured without peptide, taken after COVID-19 vaccination. These receptors all come from a human donor who received a COVID-19 vaccine.

CDR3 residues: CASSSTGTGGYEQYV. In DNA form, the CDR3 reads TGTGCCAGCAGTTCGACCGGGACAGGGGGATACGAGCAGTACGTC. This rearrangement joins TRBV27 to TRBJ2-7; 11 bases align to TRBD1. The CDR3 runs to 15 residues. Trimming cost V 4 bases and J 4 bases; bases outside gene matches: 6. Germline V gives CDR1 MNHEY, CDR2 SMNVEV (reference sequence).

This chain connects TRBV19 to TRBJ2-5, with 9 positions matching TRBD1. The CDR3 runs 16 residues. Germline V gene lookup returns CDR1 LNHDA and CDR2 SQIVND (reference sequence). V lost 1 base, J lost 7 bases, and 10 bases stayed unmatched. This CDR3 is CASSIGGTGTGLTQYF. CDR3 DNA sequence: TGTGCCAGTAGTATAGGTGGGACAGGGACTGGGTTGACCCAGTACTTC.

The chain is built from TRBV5-1 and TRBJ1-2; 8 bases line up with TRBD1. The ends lost 3 bases at V and 6 bases at J; junction bases unmatched: 7. This CDR3 has 14 amino acids. CDR1 and CDR2 from the germline V gene are SGHRS and YFSETQ. CDR3 residues: CASSWDGTGDGYTF. CDR3 sequence (DNA): TGCGCCAGCAGCTGGGACGGGACAGGAGATGGCTACACCTTC.

This sequence joins TRBV10-3 and TRBJ1-1; no clear D gene. The CDR3 is 13 amino acids. In germline, CDR1 is ENHRY, CDR2 SYGVKD. V was cut by 6 bases and J by 2 bases, with 10 bases left in between. CDR3 DNA: TGTGCCATCAGCACAGAATTAAACACTGAAGCTTTCTTT. It specifies CAISTELNTEAFF.

This rearrangement joins TRBV5-1 to TRBJ1-1, with D hard to call. In germline, CDR1 is SGHRS, CDR2 YFSETQ. The V end was cut by 0 bases, the J end by 6 bases, with 15 bases between. CDR3 size: 15 residues. The DNA of the CDR3 is TGCGCCAGCAGCTTGGCCGGTGGGCTCCGGGCTGAAGCTTTCTTT. It encodes CASSLAGGLRAEAFF.

The V call is TRBV18, the J call TRBJ1-2; 7 nucleotides line up with TRBD1. The CDR3 is 16 residues long. Trimming cost V 6 bases and J 2 bases; bases outside gene matches: 12. The germline CDR1 and CDR2 sequences are KGHSH and LQKENI. The CDR3 spells CASSTLPGTENYGYTF. The CDR3 DNA reads as TGTGCCAGCTCCACCCTCCCCGGGACAGAAAACTATGGCTACACCTTC.

As concerns this clone: A junction end diverges from the germline sequence, so it may reflect a read error. This sequence joins TRBV11-3 and TRBJ2-3; D could derive from TRBD1 or TRBD2 (6 bases each). Germline V gives CDR1 SGHNT, CDR2 YENEEA. The CDR3 length is 14 residues. CDR3 loop: CASSSGAYTNTQYF. CDR3 in DNA: TGTGCCAGCAGCTCGGGGGCCTACACAAATACGCAGTATTTT.

The chain joins TRBV6-5 to TRBJ2-1; 7 nucleotides align to TRBD1. Germline CDR1 and CDR2: MNHEY and SVGAGI. The V and J ends lost 6 bases and 7 bases, in that order; junction bases with no gene match: 9. This CDR3 contains 14 residues. CDR3 nucleotide sequence: TGTGCCAGCAGGCAGACAGGGCCGCCTAATGAGCAGTTCTTC. Residues: CASRQTGPPNEQFF.

This clone was counted a few times. This rearrangement joins TRBV28 to TRBJ1-2, with D possibly being TRBD1 (6 bases). CDR1 and CDR2 (germline): MDHEN, SYDVKM. The CDR3 spans 12 residues. V was cut by 8 bases and J by 9 bases, with 16 bases left in between. CDR3 nucleotides: TGTGCCAGCCGAACAGGGAATCAACGCTACACCTTC. Its protein is CASRTGNQRYTF.

The rearrangement links TRBV5-8 to TRBJ2-3; D unclear. The CDR3 runs to 13 residues. The germline V gene encodes CDR1 SGHTS and CDR2 YDEGEE. Trimming took 5 bases from V and 1 from J, leaving 8 bases between them. The CDR3 is CASSKQRTDTQYF. The CDR3 DNA reads TGTGCCAGCAGTAAACAGCGCACAGATACGCAGTATTTT.

This clone was counted a single time. The chain carries TRBV5-6 and TRBJ2-7; TRBD2 is a possible D gene (5 bases). Germline V gene sequence: CDR1 SGHDT, CDR2 YYEEEE. V lost 2 bases, J lost 3 bases, and 12 bases lay in between. The CDR3 covers 14 residues. CDR3 bases: TGTGCCAGCAGCTTCTCCCGGGAAGACTACGAGCAGTACGTC. Translating it yields CASSFSREDYEQYV.

This clone was counted between two and nine times. CDR3 in amino acids: CSASTGGPGNTIYF. The CDR3 nucleotides read TGCAGTGCTAGTACTGGAGGGCCTGGAAACACCATATATTTT. The gene calls are TRBV20-1 and TRBJ1-3; D is undetermined. The V gene lost 3 bases and the J gene lost 2 bases, with 11 bases spanning the gap. The CDR3 has 14 amino acids. In germline, CDR1 is DFQATT, CDR2 SNEGSKA (reference sequence).

The V and J genes are TRBV7-8 and TRBJ2-1; 11 bases line up with TRBD2. Trimming took 11 bases from V and 4 from J; bases not matched to a gene: 10. The CDR3 runs 15 residues. Germline V gene data show CDR1 as SGHVS and CDR2 as FQNEAQ. The CDR3 region is CACRVAGGIYNEQFF. In DNA form, the CDR3 reads TGTGCCTGTCGGGTAGCGGGGGGGATTTACAATGAGCAGTTCTTC.

The chain is built from TRBV28 and TRBJ2-1, with D perhaps TRBD1 (6 bases). CDR1 MDHEN and CDR2 SYDVKM come from the germline V gene. The CDR3 covers 14 residues. V lost 5 bases to trimming and J lost 7 bases, with 15 bases between them. Here the CDR3 reads CASSTPPQGNEQFF. Written as DNA, the CDR3 is TGTGCCAGCAGTACCCCACCACAGGGAAATGAGCAGTTCTTC.

The rearrangement uses TRBV6-5 and TRBJ2-3; no clear D. V lost 6 bases to trimming and J lost 6 bases, with 10 bases between them. Per germline, CDR1 MNHEY and CDR2 SVGAGI. The CDR3 sequence is 12 residues long. CDR3 DNA sequence: TGTGCCAGCAGGTCCTTTAGGGATACGCAGTATTTT. Its translation: CASRSFRDTQYF.

The chain is built from TRBV21-1 and TRBJ2-5; the table names TRBD1, a call not compared with the DNA. TRBV21-1 is given as a pseudogene. There are 16 residues in the CDR3. Here the CDR3 DNA reads TGTGCCAGCAGCAACCAGGGGACAGTAGTCCAAGAGACCCAGTACTTC. The encoded protein is CASSNQGTVVQETQYF.

The rearrangement joins TRBV7-3 to TRBJ2-3; no reliable D call. The germline CDR1 and CDR2 sequences are SGHTA and FQGTGA. V lost 2 bases to trimming and J lost 2 bases, with 8 bases between them. The CDR3 contains 14 residues. The CDR3 region has the DNA TGTGCCAGCAGCTTACGTGGGATCACAGATACGCAGTATTTT. Translated: CASSLRGITDTQYF. Full variable domain (rest looked up from reference TRBV7-3 and TRBJ2-3): GAGVSQTPSNKVTEKGKYVELRCDPISGHTALYWYRQSLGQGPEFLIYFQGTGAADDSGLPNDRFFAVRPEGSVSTLKIQRTERGDSAVYLCASSLRGITDTQYFGPGTRLTVL.

The V call is TRBV4-1, the J call TRBJ1-4; 10 bases are shared with TRBD1. Looked up from germline, CDR1 is MGHRA and CDR2 is YSYEKL. V lost 2 bases and J lost 7; bases outside the gene matches: 7. This CDR3 is 16 amino acids long. The CDR3 loop reads CASSQHPGQGSEKLFF. CDR3 nucleotides: TGCGCCAGCAGCCAACATCCGGGACAGGGGAGTGAAAAACTGTTTTTT.

This chain uses TRBV6-6 with TRBJ1-5, with D tentatively TRBD1 (6 bases). This CDR3 spans 16 amino acids. V was cut by 0 bases and J by 3 bases, with 12 bases left in between. CDR1 and CDR2 from the germline V gene are MNHNY and SVGAGI (reference sequence). CDR3 nucleotide sequence: TGTGCCAGCAGTTACTCGTCAGGGGCCCTCAATCAGCCCCAGCATTTT. It translates to CASSYSSGALNQPQHF.

The V gene is TRBV2, the J gene TRBJ2-3; 8 bases match TRBD1. Germline values: CDR1 SNHLY, CDR2 FYNNEI. V lost 11 bases and J lost 2; bases outside the gene matches: 9. The CDR3 consists of 14 residues. The CDR3 DNA sequence: TGTGCCGGAGCCGAGGACAGGGTCACAGATACGCAGTATTTT. Amino acid sequence: CAGAEDRVTDTQYF.

The J gene is TRBJ1-1, the V gene TRBV7-2; D is undetermined. In germline, CDR1 is SGHTA, CDR2 FQGNSA. This CDR3 is 16 amino acids long. V shed 5 bases and J shed 3 bases, with 19 bases lying between them. The CDR3 here is CASSQRHSPGDTEAFF. DNA for the CDR3: TGTGCCAGCAGCCAAAGACATTCCCCCGGGGACACTGAAGCTTTCTTT.

J is TRBJ2-1 and V is TRBV29-1; D remains ambiguous. CDR1 and CDR2 (germline): SQVTM, ANQGSEA. V shed 1 base and J shed 8 bases, with 21 bases lying between them. This CDR3 contains 16 residues. The CDR3 bases are TGCAGCGTTGAAGGCTCCGGGTGGTTGGTGGTCCATGAGCAGTTCTTC. This encodes CSVEGSGWLVVHEQFF.

This clone was found once. J is TRBJ2-5 and V is TRBV24-1; possibly TRBD2 for D (6 bases). Trimming removed 5 bases from V and 1 base from J, with 10 bases in between. This CDR3 is 14 amino acids long. CDR1 is KGHDR and CDR2 is SFDVKD in the germline V gene. The CDR3 DNA follows: TGTGCCACCAGTGCGGAGGGGCTCCAAGAGACCCAGTACTTC. It specifies CATSAEGLQETQYF.

This chain connects TRBV6-2 or TRBV6-3 to TRBJ2-5, with D unclear. V was pared by 6 bases and J by 5 bases, with 16 bases between. Germline V lookup: CDR1 MNHEY, CDR2 SVGEGT. This CDR3 is built from 14 residues. The CDR3 spells CASSQGSSPETQYF. The CDR3 nucleotides read TGTGCCAGCAGCCAAGGGTCTTCCCCCGAGACCCAGTACTTC.

This clone was picked up one time. CDR3 nucleotide sequence: TGTGCCAGCAGTTTAGGTGGTGGAAACACCATATATTTT. The encoded protein is CASSLGGGNTIYF. V is TRBV6-5 and J is TRBJ1-3; D is unresolved. The V end lost 4 bases, the J end lost 3 bases, and 7 bases lay between the germline ends. Germline V gene data show CDR1 as MNHEY and CDR2 as SVGAGI. CDR3 size: 13 residues.